This entry concerns a single T cell receptor (beta chain). Per the study methods: Scientists estimated how many nucleated cells there were by amplifying reference gene primers. The protocol was immunoSEQ multiplex PCR, while the TCRdb copy is restricted to in-frame clones and leaves out a portion. Clone size and the V and J calls come from that table; the DNA yielded D and trimming. This table holds about 73,000 clones, 82% found once. This entry is derived from a study of blood T cell repertoires in COVID-19. About the study: The origin of the acute and convalescent COVID-19 samples was the United States, Italy and Spain. PBMCs, B-cell-depleted T cells, or T cells were the source of the cDNA or gDNA that made up the material.

The V gene's germline CDR1 is ENHRY and CDR2 SYGVKD. The CDR3 loop spans 14 amino acids. Trimming removed 3 bases at V and 7 bases at J, with 12 bases between. The genes are TRBV10-3 and TRBJ1-4; D gene ambiguous. The sample comprised peripheral blood. This sequence originates from a woman in her fifties or sixties with acute or convalescent COVID-19. The CDR3 coding sequence is TGTGCCATCAGTGACGGGTATGTTGGTGAAAAACTGTTTTTT. It translates to CAISDGYVGEKLFF.